Presented here are 22 T cell receptor beta chains from one specimen sequenced in a study of T-cell reconstitution after alpha-beta-depleted transplantation in children. It was with unique molecular identifiers that the TCRbeta library was prepared. TCRdb re-called the PCR reads with MiXCR, one entry per CDR3 protein. There are 800,000 to 1,000,000 distinct CDR3 sequences in the sample; about 29% occur only once, and about 28% lies in the top ten. The sample in question was PBMCs, mostly from graft donor cells, obtained 360 days after TCRalphabeta/CD19-depleted stem cell transplant. The source of these receptors is a boy under three years old who had a stem cell transplant for SCID, so the T cells may come from the graft donor.

This chain's CDR3 is CASSPGNKDYGYTF. Here the CDR3 DNA reads TGTGCCAGCAGTCCAGGGAATAAAGACTATGGCTACACCTTC. The chain joins TRBV6-2 or TRBV6-3 to TRBJ1-2, with TRBD1 as a possible D gene (5 bases). V lost 5 bases and J 3 bases, leaving 13 bases between the germline ends. The CDR3 consists of 14 residues. From germline, CDR1 is MNHEY and CDR2 SVGEGT.

This sequence joins TRBV6-5 and TRBJ2-7; 10 positions match TRBD1. V gave up 2 bases and J gave up 4 bases; unmatched junction bases: 5. Germline values: CDR1 MNHEY, CDR2 SVGAGI. The CDR3 loop spans 15 amino acids. The CDR3 protein is CASSYRRTGGYEQYF. The DNA of the CDR3 is TGTGCCAGCAGTTACAGGAGGACAGGGGGGTACGAGCAGTACTTC.

V gene TRBV4-3 combines with J gene TRBJ2-4; D is unresolved. Germline lookup yields CDR1 LGHNA and CDR2 YSLEER. The CDR3 consists of 18 residues. Trimming stripped 0 bases from V and 5 bases from J, with 20 bases between. The CDR3 bases are TGCGCCAGCAGCCAAGATGGGGTGGGATTTACGGTCGAAAACATTCAGTACTTC. Its translation is CASSQDGVGFTVENIQYF.

V gene TRBV28 combines with J gene TRBJ2-3, with D tentatively TRBD1 or TRBD2 (6 bases each). Germline CDR1 MDHEN, CDR2 SYDVKM. V dropped 0 bases and J dropped 2 bases, with 9 bases sitting between them. The CDR3 has 15 amino acids. CDR3 residues: CASSLWGGNTDTQYF. The CDR3 coding sequence is TGTGCCAGCAGTTTATGGGGGGGCAACACAGATACGCAGTATTTT.

The chain has TRBV29-1 and TRBJ2-1; 10 bases agree with TRBD2. There are 16 residues in the CDR3. The ends lost 7 bases at V and 0 bases at J; junction bases unmatched: 9. The germline V gene encodes CDR1 SQVTM and CDR2 ANQGSEA. The CDR3 reads CSAERLAGPSYNEQFF. The CDR3, as DNA: TGCAGCGCCGAGCGACTAGCGGGTCCCTCCTACAATGAGCAGTTCTTC.

The gene calls are TRBV20-1 and TRBJ2-7; D is uncertain. This CDR3 comprises 12 residues. Germline values: CDR1 DFQATT, CDR2 SNEGSKA (reference sequence). Trimming took off 6 bases at V and 2 bases at J, with 11 bases between the two ends. The CDR3 region is CSAYEKPYEQYF. The CDR3 nucleotides are TGCAGTGCCTACGAGAAGCCCTACGAGCAGTACTTC.

DNA for the CDR3: TGTGCCAGCAGGGGACTCCTAAACACCGGGGAGCTGTTTTTT. Protein product: CASRGLLNTGELFF. The gene calls are TRBV12-3 or TRBV12-4 and TRBJ2-2; perhaps TRBD2 as D (6 bases). The CDR3 runs to 14 residues. The V gene lost 6 bases and the J gene lost 2 bases, with 10 bases spanning the gap.

V is TRBV4-2 and J is TRBJ2-7, with D maybe TRBD2 (7 bases). V lost 4 bases and J lost 4, with 20 bases in between. The CDR3 spans 16 residues. Germline V gives CDR1 LGHNA, CDR2 YNFKEQ. Here the CDR3 DNA reads TGTGCCAGCAGCCTGGACGGGGCGGGGGCCCAGTACGAGCAGTACTTC. Protein: CASSLDGAGAQYEQYF.

This clonotype showed up just a few times. This chain uses TRBV5-6 with TRBJ1-4, with D perhaps TRBD1 (6 bases). The CDR3 totals 15 residues. V was clipped by 1 base and J by 7 bases, with 14 bases between them. Germline-derived CDR1 and CDR2 are SGHDT and YYEEEE. This CDR3 reads CASSLLWGRGEKLFF. The CDR3 DNA is TGTGCCAGCAGCTTGTTGTGGGGGCGGGGTGAAAAACTGTTTTTT. The full variable domain, completed using reference TRBV5-6 and TRBJ1-4, is DAGVTQSPTHLIKTRGQQVTLRCSPKSGHDTVSWYQQALGQGPQFIFQYYEEEERQRGNFPDRFSGHQFPNYSSELNVNALLLGDSALYLCASSLLWGRGEKLFFGSGTQLSVL.

The chain is built from TRBV4-3 and TRBJ1-2, with D tentatively TRBD1 (6 bases). Germline CDR1 and CDR2: LGHNA and YSLEER. V gave up 5 bases and J gave up 4 bases, with 17 bases separating them. CDR3 length: 15 amino acids. CDR3 nucleotide sequence: TGCGCCAGCAGCGCGATCCGGGACAACTTCTATGGCTACACCTTC. Its translation is CASSAIRDNFYGYTF.

This clonotype occurred a few times. The V gene is TRBV4-1, the J gene TRBJ1-2; D gene unclear. The germline gives CDR1 MGHRA, CDR2 YSYEKL. The CDR3 runs to 12 residues. The ends were cut back, 4 bases at V and 8 bases at J, with 11 bases in the middle. The CDR3 coding sequence is TGCGCCAGCAGCCTCAGAGGGCGCGGCTACACCTTC. Translating it yields CASSLRGRGYTF.

This clonotype occurred many times. The rearrangement links TRBV9 to TRBJ2-7; D not certain. Germline V gene sequence: CDR1 SGDLS, CDR2 YYNGEE. This CDR3 contains 13 residues. V was cut by 0 bases and J by 1 base, with 5 bases left in between. The CDR3 here is CASSVDGSYEQYF. CDR3 DNA: TGTGCCAGCAGCGTAGACGGGTCCTACGAGCAGTACTTC.

This clonotype was observed a handful of times. The chain joins TRBV5-6 to TRBJ1-3; no clear D gene. The germline CDR1 and CDR2 sequences are SGHDT and YYEEEE. The length of the CDR3 is 17 residues. V lost 0 bases and J 4 bases, leaving 17 bases between the germline ends. The CDR3 bases are TGTGCCAGCAGCTTGGATCCGGCATCAGCGCGGGGAAACACCATATATTTT. It is translated as CASSLDPASARGNTIYF. The variable domain in full, with the rest retrieved from reference TRBV5-6 and TRBJ1-3, is DAGVTQSPTHLIKTRGQQVTLRCSPKSGHDTVSWYQQALGQGPQFIFQYYEEEERQRGNFPDRFSGHQFPNYSSELNVNALLLGDSALYLCASSLDPASARGNTIYFGEGSWLTVV.

This clonotype has a handful of counts. The chain recombines TRBV5-6 with TRBJ2-1; 8 bases agree with TRBD2. Germline V lookup: CDR1 SGHDT, CDR2 YYEEEE. This CDR3 contains 17 residues. The V and J ends lost 0 bases and 6 bases, in that order; junction bases with no gene match: 11. Here the CDR3 reads CASSLALLAGESNEQFF. The CDR3 DNA sequence: TGTGCCAGCAGCTTGGCCCTTCTAGCGGGCGAGTCCAATGAGCAGTTCTTC.

The J gene is TRBJ2-3, the V gene TRBV5-1, with D possibly being TRBD2 (6 bases). CDR1 and CDR2 (germline): SGHRS, YFSETQ. The V gene lost 3 bases and the J gene lost 1 base, with 12 bases spanning the gap. The CDR3 is 15 residues long. The CDR3 coding sequence is TGCGCCAGCAGCTACGGACTAATCGGCACAGATACGCAGTATTTT. Translation gives CASSYGLIGTDTQYF.

A few counts support this clonotype. The chain links TRBV29-1 to TRBJ2-3; 7 nucleotides align to TRBD1. Germline-derived CDR1 and CDR2 are SQVTM and ANQGSEA. After removal of 8 bases from V and 0 bases from J, the junction contained 5 bases not matched to a gene. CDR3 size: 13 residues. In DNA form, the CDR3 reads TGCAGCTCCAGGGGGTTCAGCACAGATACGCAGTATTTT. It translates to CSSRGFSTDTQYF.

This clonotype was counted a few times. The chain links TRBV20-1 to TRBJ1-2; 7 nucleotides agree with TRBD1. Germline trimming cut 4 bases from V and 0 bases from J; bases unmatched to any gene: 5. The CDR3 contains 14 residues. Looked up from germline, CDR1 is DFQATT and CDR2 is SNEGSKA (reference sequence). The CDR3, as DNA: TGCAGTGCTACCCACAGGGGCACTAACTATGGCTACACCTTC. Residues: CSATHRGTNYGYTF.

This clonotype turned up a few times. This sequence joins TRBV6-2 or TRBV6-3 and TRBJ1-1; D gene uncertain. Germline V gene lookup returns CDR1 MNHEY and CDR2 SVGEGT. Trimming pared 4 bases from V and 9 bases from J, leaving 12 bases between. This CDR3 is 12 amino acids long. The CDR3 here is CASSSDIRKAFF. In nucleotides, the CDR3 is TGTGCCAGCAGTTCCGATATCAGGAAAGCTTTCTTT.

The chain has TRBV28 and TRBJ1-4; 7 bases line up with TRBD1. This CDR3 region has 15 residues. V trimming: 6 bases; J trimming: 8 bases; junction bases outside the gene matches: 12. Germline V gene data show CDR1 as MDHEN and CDR2 as SYDVKM. The CDR3 nucleotides read TGTGCCAGCAGACGACCAGGGGGAACGGAAGAAAAACTGTTTTTT. This sequence encodes CASRRPGGTEEKLFF.

The chain uses TRBV27 and TRBJ2-7, with 8 bases that match TRBD2. The CDR3 sequence is 14 residues long. V trimming: 5 bases; J trimming: 5 bases; junction bases outside the gene matches: 8. Germline assignment: CDR1 MNHEY and CDR2 SMNVEV (reference sequence). CDR3: CASSRSGGGNEQYF. The CDR3 bases are TGTGCCAGCAGTAGAAGCGGGGGAGGCAACGAGCAGTACTTC.

The chain carries TRBV3-1 and TRBJ1-5; no firm D call. V lost 0 bases to trimming and J lost 0 bases, with 6 bases between them. The CDR3 consists of 15 residues. CDR1 and CDR2 from the germline V gene are LGHDT and YNNKEL (reference sequence). CDR3 DNA: TGTGCCAGCAGCCAAGATCAGGATAGCAATCAGCCCCAGCATTTT. This gives the protein CASSQDQDSNQPQHF.

The rearrangement links TRBV4-2 to TRBJ2-1; 9 bases agree with TRBD2. J gave up 7 bases and V 3 bases, and 10 bases lay outside the gene matches. This CDR3 spans 16 amino acids. CDR1 LGHNA and CDR2 YNFKEQ come from the germline V gene. This CDR3 is CASSHQGASGENEQFF. The CDR3 bases are TGTGCCAGCAGCCATCAAGGGGCTAGCGGGGAGAATGAGCAGTTCTTC.